The 26 T cell receptor beta chains in this list originate from one sample, sequenced in a study of blood T cell repertoires in COVID-19. Data came from immunoSEQ multiplex PCR; TCRdb stores just in-frame clones and leaves some out. The data contain approximately 89,000 clones, around nine tenths of them singletons. Specimen: peripheral blood. Source of these receptors: an older man with acute or convalescent COVID-19.

V is TRBV7-9 and J is TRBJ1-6, with 7 bases matching TRBD1. The CDR3 totals 14 residues. The germline V gene has CDR1 SEHNR and CDR2 FQNEAQ (reference sequence). Unmatched junction bases numbered 4, after V lost 6 bases and J lost 5 bases. The CDR3 nucleotides are TGTGCCAGCAGTCCCACAGGGGATAATTCACCCCTCCACTTT. Amino acid sequence: CASSPTGDNSPLHF.

This clone was observed a single time. The V call is TRBV7-9, the J call TRBJ2-1; D possibly corresponds to TRBD2 (5 bases). The CDR3 spans 14 residues. Germline lookup yields CDR1 SEHNR and CDR2 FQNEAQ (reference sequence). The ends were cut back, 5 bases at V and 6 bases at J, with 14 bases in the middle. The CDR3 DNA reads TGTGCCAGCAGCGACGGGATCGTCGGCAATGAGCAGTTCTTC. It specifies CASSDGIVGNEQFF.

The chain recombines TRBV7-6 with TRBJ2-1; a weak D match, TRBD1 (6 bases). V was cut by 4 bases and J by 9 bases, with 16 bases left in between. Germline CDR1 is SGHVS and CDR2 is FNYEAQ. This CDR3 region has 14 residues. In DNA form, the CDR3 reads TGTGCCAGCAGCTATTCTTGGGGGCCGGTTGAGCAGTTCTTC. This translates into CASSYSWGPVEQFF.

The chain employs TRBV6-5 and TRBJ2-2; maybe TRBD2 (6 bases). The V gene's germline CDR1 is MNHEY and CDR2 SVGAGI. The CDR3 spans 15 residues. V was shortened by 5 bases and J by 7 bases, with 17 bases between the two germline ends. CDR3 sequence reads: CASSMGSDGGGELFF. CDR3 DNA sequence: TGTGCCAGCAGTATGGGGTCCGACGGGGGCGGGGAGCTGTTTTTT.

This sequence joins TRBV7-2 and TRBJ2-5, with 14 bases identical to TRBD2. The V and J ends lost 5 bases and 2 bases, in that order; junction bases with no gene match: 7. From germline, CDR1 is SGHTA and CDR2 FQGNSA. The CDR3 has 17 amino acids. The DNA of the CDR3 is TGTGCCAGCAGCCCCCTCCGACTAGCGGGGGGGCAAGAGACCCAGTACTTC. Amino acid sequence: CASSPLRLAGGQETQYF.

V and J are TRBV28 and TRBJ2-2; D may be TRBD1 (6 bases). Trimming pared 2 bases from V and 4 bases from J, leaving 11 bases between. The germline CDR1 and CDR2 sequences are MDHEN and SYDVKM. This CDR3 is built from 15 residues. CDR3 region: CASSLGDRPTGELFF. DNA of the CDR3: TGTGCCAGCAGTTTAGGTGACAGGCCCACCGGGGAGCTGTTTTTT.

The genes are TRBV3-1 (or the pseudogene TRBV3-2) and TRBJ2-1; 9 bases map to TRBD2. CDR1 is LGHDT and CDR2 is YNNKEL in the germline V gene (reference sequence). The CDR3 runs 16 residues. Trimming removed 1 base from V and 2 bases from J; junction bases left unmatched: 3. As DNA, the CDR3 is TGTGCCAGCAGCCAAGGGGCGGGGGGGCCCTACAATGAGCAGTTCTTC. Translation: CASSQGAGGPYNEQFF.

The chain combines TRBV30 with TRBJ1-2, with D hard to call. Trimming removed 3 bases at V and 0 bases at J, with 14 bases between. From germline, CDR1 is GTSNPN and CDR2 SVGIG (reference sequence). The CDR3 runs 15 residues. CDR3 region: CAWSVSIYSNYGYTF. CDR3 in DNA: TGTGCCTGGAGCGTTAGCATCTACTCTAACTATGGCTACACCTTC.

This clone was detected only once. This chain uses TRBV29-1 with TRBJ1-2; D unresolved. This CDR3 has 13 residues. Germline CDR1 is SQVTM and CDR2 is ANQGSEA. Trimming stripped 2 bases from V and 2 bases from J, with 9 bases between. The CDR3 is CSVELGRNYGYTF. The CDR3 DNA sequence: TGCAGCGTTGAACTCGGGAGAAACTATGGCTACACCTTC.

The V gene is TRBV3-1 (or the pseudogene TRBV3-2), the J gene TRBJ1-2; D unclear. V dropped 4 bases and J dropped 8 bases, with 8 bases sitting between them. Germline CDR1 reads LGHDT; CDR2 reads YNNKEL (reference sequence). The CDR3 length is 11 residues. This CDR3 is CASSRGGGYTF. In DNA, the CDR3 is TGTGCCAGCAGCCGAGGAGGGGGCTACACCTTC.

The V call is TRBV11-3, the J call TRBJ1-2; the match to TRBD1 covers 9 bases. Germline assignment: CDR1 SGHNT and CDR2 YENEEA. This CDR3 has 13 amino acids. The J segment lost 6 bases and the V segment lost 6 bases, leaving 5 bases of the junction unmatched. CDR3 in DNA: TGTGCCAGCAGGACACAGGGGGCGAATGGCTACACCTTC. Its protein is CASRTQGANGYTF.

This chain connects TRBV5-1 to TRBJ2-7; TRBD1 might be the D (5 bases). V was cut by 6 bases and J by 3 bases, with 13 bases left in between. Germline V gives CDR1 SGHRS, CDR2 YFSETQ. There are 13 residues in the CDR3. CDR3 loop: CASNPDKGYEQYF. CDR3 bases: TGCGCCAGCAACCCGGACAAGGGCTACGAGCAGTACTTC.

This chain connects TRBV10-2 to TRBJ2-1, with D unclear. This CDR3 spans 12 amino acids. Between the trimmed V and J ends, which lost 3 bases and 3 bases, there was a span of 3 bases. Germline loops: CDR1 WSHSY, CDR2 SAAADI. CDR3 loop: CASSDSYNEQFF. The CDR3 nucleotides are TGCGCCAGCAGTGACAGCTACAATGAGCAGTTCTTC.

This sequence joins TRBV13 and TRBJ1-1, with D perhaps TRBD1 (5 bases). V lost 4 bases and J 5 bases, leaving 14 bases between the germline ends. CDR3 length: 14 residues. CDR1 PRHDT and CDR2 FYEKMQ come from the germline V gene (reference sequence). CDR3: CASSYQGLGTEAFF. CDR3 sequence (DNA): TGTGCCAGCAGCTACCAGGGATTGGGGACTGAAGCTTTCTTT.

The chain combines TRBV5-1 with TRBJ1-6; 10 bases fit TRBD1. The CDR3 spans 16 residues. V lost 4 bases to trimming and J lost 9 bases; unmatched junction nucleotides: 10. Germline V CDR1 and CDR2: SGHRS, YFSETQ. This CDR3 is CASSASTGGTSSPLHF. The CDR3 DNA reads TGCGCCAGCAGCGCCTCGACAGGGGGCACGAGTTCACCCCTCCACTTT.

The rearrangement uses TRBV3-1 (or the pseudogene TRBV3-2) and TRBJ2-3; 10 bases line up with TRBD2. This CDR3 is 18 amino acids long. Germline V gene sequence: CDR1 LGHDT, CDR2 YNNKEL (reference sequence). Trimming removed 1 base from V and 1 base from J; junction bases left unmatched: 8. CDR3 nucleotide sequence: TGTGCCAGCAGCCAAGGGAGCTTAGCGGGGGGCCGCACAGATACGCAGTATTTT. The encoded protein is CASSQGSLAGGRTDTQYF.

V and J are TRBV2 and TRBJ1-2; D perhaps matches TRBD1 (6 bases). The CDR3 is 13 amino acids. V was pared by 6 bases and J by 5 bases, with 13 bases between. Germline V CDR1 and CDR2: SNHLY, FYNNEI. CDR3 DNA: TGTGCCAGCAGCAACAGGGATCCTTATGGCTACACCTTC. Translating it yields CASSNRDPYGYTF.

J is TRBJ2-1 and V is TRBV19; TRBD2 matches 10 bases. V shed 9 bases and J 6 bases; nucleotides not matched to a gene: 8. This CDR3 spans 14 amino acids. In germline, CDR1 is LNHDA, CDR2 SQIVND (reference sequence). CDR3 residues: CARYGLAERNEQFF. CDR3 sequence (DNA): TGTGCCAGATACGGACTAGCGGAGCGCAATGAGCAGTTCTTC.

This clone was seen a single time. The rearrangement links TRBV19 to TRBJ1-5, with 8 bases matching TRBD1. Germline lookup yields CDR1 LNHDA and CDR2 SQIVND (reference sequence). Trimming at V came to 8 bases and at J to 6 bases, leaving 12 bases not matched to a gene. The CDR3 length is 15 residues. CDR3 sequence reads: CASPPGTGAPQPQHF. Here the CDR3 DNA reads TGTGCCAGTCCTCCCGGGACAGGAGCGCCTCAGCCCCAGCATTTT.

The count of this clone is one. V gene TRBV6-5 combines with J gene TRBJ2-5; perhaps TRBD2 as D (5 bases). Per the germline V gene, CDR1 is MNHEY and CDR2 is SVGAGI. The CDR3 extends over 14 amino acids. Trimming pared 5 bases from V and 5 bases from J, leaving 15 bases between. This CDR3 is CASSPTRIGETQYF. Here the CDR3 DNA reads TGTGCCAGCAGTCCTACTAGAATCGGGGAGACCCAGTACTTC.

This rearrangement joins TRBV10-3 to TRBJ1-5; D may be TRBD1 (6 bases). The CDR3 has 16 residues. Germline assignment: CDR1 ENHRY and CDR2 SYGVKD. The V end was cut by 0 bases, the J end by 10 bases, with 19 bases between. The DNA for the CDR3 is TGTGCCATCAGTGAGTCGCTACAGGGAGAAAGATCACCCCAGCATTTT. It codes for CAISESLQGERSPQHF.

V gene TRBV6-5 combines with J gene TRBJ1-2; perhaps TRBD1 as D (6 bases). Germline CDR1 is MNHEY and CDR2 is SVGAGI. The CDR3 runs 15 residues. Trimming shortened V by 6 bases and J by 2 bases, and 16 bases separated the two germline ends. The CDR3 DNA is TGTGCCAGCAGCCCACAGGGATTTTTCAACTATGGCTACACCTTC. It yields the protein CASSPQGFFNYGYTF.

This clone occurred a few times. The V call is TRBV28, the J call TRBJ2-1; 9 bases agree with TRBD1. V was pared by 5 bases and J by 7 bases, with 9 bases of the junction left unmatched. The germline V gene has CDR1 MDHEN and CDR2 SYDVKM. This CDR3 spans 15 amino acids. CDR3 in DNA: TGTGCCAGCAGTCCCGCCGGGACAGGGAGAAATGAGCAGTTCTTC. Its translation is CASSPAGTGRNEQFF.

The chain uses TRBV29-1 and TRBJ2-1; perhaps TRBD1 as D (6 bases). Germline loops: CDR1 SQVTM, CDR2 ANQGSEA. The CDR3 spans 14 residues. Trimming pared 4 bases from V and 6 bases from J, leaving 16 bases between. This chain's CDR3 is CSVVGPGASNEQFF. In DNA, the CDR3 is TGCAGCGTTGTTGGTCCAGGGGCAAGCAATGAGCAGTTCTTC.

In nucleotides, the CDR3 is TGTGCCAGCAGCTTCGGGACTAGCGGGGGTCAAGATACGCAGTATTTT. Translating gives CASSFGTSGGQDTQYF. The chain is built from TRBV11-3 and TRBJ2-3, with 14 bases matching TRBD2. Germline CDR1 is SGHNT and CDR2 is YENEEA. The trim removed 3 bases at V and 5 bases at J, leaving 4 bases unmatched. CDR3 size: 16 residues.

The rearrangement uses TRBV5-1 and TRBJ1-2, with a tentative D call TRBD1 (5 bases). Trimming cost V 3 bases and J 4 bases, with 22 bases left between them. There are 17 residues in the CDR3. The germline CDR1 and CDR2 sequences are SGHRS and YFSETQ. CDR3 region: CASSYTGEGPSAYGYTF. The CDR3 bases are TGCGCCAGCAGCTATACGGGGGAAGGGCCATCTGCCTATGGCTACACCTTC.